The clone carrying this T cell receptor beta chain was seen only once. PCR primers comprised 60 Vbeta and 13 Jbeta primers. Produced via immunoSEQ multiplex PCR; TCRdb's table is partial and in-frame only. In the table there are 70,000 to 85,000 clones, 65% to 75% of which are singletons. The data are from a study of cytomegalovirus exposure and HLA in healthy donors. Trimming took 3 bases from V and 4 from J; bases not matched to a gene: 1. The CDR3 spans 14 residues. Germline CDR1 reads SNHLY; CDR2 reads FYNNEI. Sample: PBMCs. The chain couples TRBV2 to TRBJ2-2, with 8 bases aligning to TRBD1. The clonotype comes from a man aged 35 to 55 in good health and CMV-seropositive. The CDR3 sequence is CASSEDRVTGELFF. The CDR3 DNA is TGTGCCAGCAGTGAGGACAGGGTCACCGGGGAGCTGTTTTTT.